This T cell receptor beta chain was captured in a study of blood T cells in healthy people across ages. Study in general: There was about one barcoded beta molecule captured by template switching per two T cells.

The total RNA that was extracted per sample amounted to at least 5.5 micrograms. Overall study results and limits: Unsorted PBMC material precluded a definitive naive versus antigen-experienced comparison.

It was with a sample-barcoded 5' primer and a J-beta primer mix that a second PCR of about 6 to 12 cycles was run. A tag from a template-switch adaptor with 12 random nucleotides marked each cDNA molecule. Each CDR3 protein is one row after TCRdb ran MiXCR on the 5' RACE reads. The repertoire holds 850,000 to 1,300,000 distinct CDR3 sequences, with around 45% as singletons. This clonotype was detected only a few times. Its antigen is undetermined. CDR1 and CDR2 from the germline V gene are SQVTM and ANQGSEA. This CDR3 has 14 residues. The junction had 16 bases not matched to a gene; V was cut back by 6 bases and J by 11 bases.

This TCR came from a woman aged 60-75 years in good health. The sample taken for sequencing was blood. This sequence joins TRBV29-1 and TRBJ2-5; 9 bases agree with TRBD1. The CDR3 sequence: CSVTGGRKHNEQYF. The CDR3 coding sequence is TGCAGCGTGACAGGGGGAAGGAAACACAATGAGCAGTACTTC.